These 32 T cell receptor beta chains were all obtained from the same sample, sequenced in a study of T cell repertoires in aging, cancer and after chemotherapy. The template was genomic DNA from peripheral blood, not RNA. Rearranged V-D-J TRB sequences were amplified with a mixed TRB-A/B primer pool. MiXCR was run by TCRdb on the multiplex PCR reads, yielding one entry per CDR3 protein. There are roughly 1,700 distinct CDR3 sequences in the sample; roughly 36% occur only once, and around 20% lies in the top ten. The sequenced sample was blood. The origin of the receptors is a human donor with a solid tumor.

The V call is TRBV6-1, the J call TRBJ1-2; D is uncertain. The CDR3 is 14 residues long. Germline CDR1 MNHNS, CDR2 SASEGT. V lost 7 bases and J lost 2, with 14 bases in between. The DNA for the CDR3 is TGTGCCAGCAATGTGGGATCCCGGAACTATGGCTACACCTTC. Its translation is CASNVGSRNYGYTF.

The CDR3 bases are TGTGCCAGCAGCCAAGTGGTAGGGATTGGCGGCTACACCTTC. It encodes CASSQVVGIGGYTF. The chain is built from TRBV14 and TRBJ1-2; D is unclear. Germline V lookup: CDR1 SGHDN, CDR2 FVKESK. Trimming cost V 1 base and J 8 bases, with 14 bases left between them. The CDR3 loop spans 14 amino acids.

The chain has TRBV19 and TRBJ1-4; D remains unclear. V lost 5 bases, J lost 13 bases, and 17 bases lay in between. CDR1 is LNHDA, CDR2 SQIVND, per germline (reference sequence). This CDR3 spans 13 amino acids. Here the CDR3 reads CASSASHGSRLFF. The CDR3, as DNA: TGTGCCAGTAGTGCCTCACACGGGTCGAGACTGTTTTTT.

In its sample, this clonotype was seen once. The V gene is TRBV15, the J gene TRBJ2-2, with D unresolved. From germline, CDR1 is LNHNV and CDR2 YYDKDF (reference sequence). This CDR3 has 16 amino acids. V was clipped by 2 bases and J by 0 bases, with 10 bases between them. CDR3 DNA: TGTGCCACCAGCAGATCCCAGGCCCCGAACACCGGGGAGCTGTTTTTT. Its protein is CATSRSQAPNTGELFF.

Sample share makes this clonotype large. The chain couples TRBV7-2 to TRBJ2-5, with 10 bases matching TRBD1. V was clipped by 5 bases and J by 5 bases; unmatched bases: 8. The germline V gene has CDR1 SGHTA and CDR2 FQGNSA. The CDR3 is made up of 15 amino acids. The CDR3 here is CASSPWTGGWETQYF. CDR3 coding DNA: TGTGCCAGCAGCCCCTGGACAGGGGGATGGGAGACCCAGTACTTC. Full variable domain (rest looked up from reference TRBV7-2 and TRBJ2-5): GAGVSQSPSNKVTEKGKDVELRCDPISGHTALYWYRQSLGQGLEFLIYFQGNSAPDKSGLPSDRFSAERTGGSVSTLTIQRTQQEDSAVYLCASSPWTGGWETQYFGPGTRLLVL.

V and J are TRBV30 and TRBJ2-5, with 7 bases matching TRBD1. CDR3 length: 11 residues. Germline V gives CDR1 GTSNPN, CDR2 SVGIG (reference sequence). The trim removed 3 bases at V and 7 bases at J, leaving 2 bases unmatched. The CDR3 loop reads CAWRAGGTQYF. As DNA, the CDR3 is TGTGCCTGGAGGGCAGGGGGGACCCAGTACTTC. Full variable domain (remainder filled in from reference TRBV30 and TRBJ2-5): SQTIHQWPATLVQPVGSPLSLECTVEGTSNPNLYWYRQAAGRGLQLLFYSVGIGQISSEVPQNLSASRPQDRQFILSSKKLLLSDSGFYLCAWRAGGTQYFGPGTRLLVL.

The gene calls are TRBV7-6 and TRBJ2-1; a possible D gene is TRBD2 (6 bases). The germline V gene has CDR1 SGHVS and CDR2 FNYEAQ. CDR3 length: 15 amino acids. V was pared by 3 bases and J by 4 bases, with 13 bases between. The CDR3 DNA follows: TGTGCCAGCAGCTTGATCGGGCTAGCGTACAATGAGCAGTTCTTC. Its protein is CASSLIGLAYNEQFF. The full variable domain, with the rest looked up from reference TRBV7-6 and TRBJ2-1, is GAGVSQSPRYKVTKRGQDVALRCDPISGHVSLYWYRQALGQGPEFLTYFNYEAQQDKSGLPNDRFSAERPEGSISTLTIQRTEQRDSAMYRCASSLIGLAYNEQFFGPGTRLTVL.

This clonotype was observed a handful of times. CDR3 bases: TGTGCCAGCAGCCACAGGGTCGGGGAAGCTTTCTTT. Its protein is CASSHRVGEAFF. V gene TRBV13 combines with J gene TRBJ1-1; the D gene is possibly TRBD1 (6 bases). Germline V gives CDR1 PRHDT, CDR2 FYEKMQ (reference sequence). CDR3 length: 12 residues. Trimming shortened V by 5 bases and J by 8 bases, and 12 bases separated the two germline ends. Filled out from reference TRBV13 and TRBJ1-1, the complete variable domain reads AAGVIQSPRHLIKEKRETATLKCYPIPRHDTVYWYQQGPGQDPQFLISFYEKMQSDKGSIPDRFSAQQFSDYHSELNMSSLELGDSALYFCASSHRVGEAFFGQGTRLTVV.

The chain has TRBV7-9 and TRBJ2-3; 15 positions agree with TRBD2. Germline V lookup: CDR1 SEHNR, CDR2 FQNEAQ (reference sequence). The CDR3 length is 18 residues. V was clipped by 5 bases and J by 4 bases; unmatched bases: 10. For the CDR3, the DNA is TGTGCCAGCAGCCGGACTAGCGGGGGGGCCTATGATGCAGATACGCAGTATTTT. Translation: CASSRTSGGAYDADTQYF.

The sample holds a few counts of this clonotype. The chain carries TRBV11-2 and TRBJ2-2; D is perhaps TRBD1 (6 bases). The CDR3 runs 18 residues. The germline V and J ends were trimmed by 1 base and 8 bases, with 23 bases remaining between them. The germline CDR1 and CDR2 sequences are SGHAT and FQNNGV. The DNA for the CDR3 is TGTGCCAGCAGCTTAGGGAGCAGGGGCGAATTCCCACCGGGGGAGCTGTTTTTT. Translated, it gives CASSLGSRGEFPPGELFF.

The table lists this clonotype with a few counts. This chain uses TRBV29-1 with TRBJ1-2, with D perhaps TRBD1 (6 bases). The CDR3 runs 12 residues. Trimming left V 3 bases short and J 7 bases short, with 12 bases between. Germline V lookup: CDR1 SQVTM, CDR2 ANQGSEA. In nucleotides, the CDR3 is TGCAGCGTTGAGGAGGGGGTTGGTGGCTACACCTTC. Protein product: CSVEEGVGGYTF.

This clonotype was observed a few times. The DNA of the CDR3 is TGCGCCAGCAGCTTGGATCCGGGAAAGAGCACCGGGGAGCTGTTTTTT. Translation: CASSLDPGKSTGELFF. The chain employs TRBV5-1 and TRBJ2-2; a possible D gene is TRBD2 (5 bases). V shed 0 bases and J shed 4 bases, with 13 bases lying between them. This CDR3 has 16 amino acids. Germline lookup yields CDR1 SGHRS and CDR2 YFSETQ.

A single count supports this clonotype. The gene calls are TRBV7-9 and TRBJ1-1, with 10 bases fitting TRBD1. Germline CDR1 and CDR2: SEHNR and FQNEAQ (reference sequence). The V and J ends lost 4 bases and 11 bases, in that order; junction bases with no gene match: 7. The length of the CDR3 is 13 residues. CDR3 DNA sequence: TGTGCCAGCAGCTCCTCCGGGACAGGGGCCGCTTTCTTT. Translated: CASSSSGTGAAFF.

V is TRBV27 and J is TRBJ1-5; D might be TRBD1 (5 bases). This CDR3 comprises 14 residues. The V and J ends lost 5 bases and 4 bases respectively, with 12 bases between them. Germline lookup yields CDR1 MNHEY and CDR2 SMNVEV (reference sequence). CDR3 coding DNA: TGTGCCAGCAGTGGGGGAGGGGCTAATCAGCCCCAGCATTTT. This gives the protein CASSGGGANQPQHF.

There are a few counts of this clonotype. The chain combines TRBV28 with TRBJ2-1; D ambiguous. V lost 7 bases and J 8 bases, leaving 9 bases between the germline ends. This CDR3 is built from 11 residues. Germline loops: CDR1 MDHEN, CDR2 SYDVKM. DNA of the CDR3: TGTGCCAGCAAGGTCAACTATGAGCAGTTCTTC. Amino acids: CASKVNYEQFF.

This clonotype turned up a few times. This rearrangement joins TRBV6-1 to TRBJ1-5; a weak D match, TRBD1 (6 bases). This CDR3 spans 15 amino acids. V gave up 0 bases and J gave up 0 bases, with 6 bases separating them. The germline gives CDR1 MNHNS, CDR2 SASEGT. The CDR3 coding sequence is TGTGCCAGCAGTGAAGCGGGACATAGCAATCAGCCCCAGCATTTT. Residues: CASSEAGHSNQPQHF.

This chain joins TRBV6-4 and TRBJ2-3, with TRBD2 matching 8 bases. The CDR3 has 14 amino acids. Trimming took 7 bases from V and 4 from J; bases not matched to a gene: 7. The germline V gene has CDR1 MRHNA and CDR2 SNTAGT. The CDR3 coding sequence is TGTGCCAGCAAGGTAGCGGGGTCCGCAGATACGCAGTATTTT. This encodes CASKVAGSADTQYF.

The chain combines TRBV6-4 with TRBJ2-7; TRBD2 agrees at 16 bases. In germline, CDR1 is MRHNA, CDR2 SNTAGT. The CDR3 has 16 amino acids. V lost 8 bases, J lost 5 bases, and 9 bases stayed unmatched. The CDR3 loop reads CASSGLAGGRIDEQYF. In DNA, the CDR3 is TGTGCCAGCTCGGGACTAGCGGGGGGGCGCATCGACGAGCAGTACTTC.

The V and J genes are TRBV27 and TRBJ2-7; 7 bases align to TRBD1. V trimming: 6 bases; J trimming: 0 bases; junction bases outside the gene matches: 8. Germline CDR1 MNHEY, CDR2 SMNVEV (reference sequence). This CDR3 region has 15 residues. This CDR3 is CASRPDRDFSYEQYV. The CDR3 DNA reads as TGTGCCAGCAGGCCCGACAGGGATTTCTCCTACGAGCAGTACGTC.

In this sample, this clonotype is large (0.1 to 1%). V gene TRBV7-2 combines with J gene TRBJ2-1; D is possibly TRBD1 (5 bases). CDR3 length: 15 amino acids. Germline CDR1 reads SGHTA; CDR2 reads FQGNSA. The ends were cut back, 4 bases at V and 8 bases at J, with 18 bases in the middle. The CDR3 nucleotides read TGTGCCAGCAGCTCATCCAGACAGATTATCGATGAGCAGTTCTTC. It codes for CASSSSRQIIDEQFF. The whole variable domain, remainder taken from reference TRBV7-2 and TRBJ2-1, is GAGVSQSPSNKVTEKGKDVELRCDPISGHTALYWYRQSLGQGLEFLIYFQGNSAPDKSGLPSDRFSAERTGGSVSTLTIQRTQQEDSAVYLCASSSSRQIIDEQFFGPGTRLTVL.

The chain employs TRBV19 and TRBJ2-2; D gene ambiguous. CDR1 and CDR2 from the germline V gene are LNHDA and SQIVND (reference sequence). Trimming cost V 1 base and J 0 bases, with 6 bases left between them. CDR3 length: 15 residues. CDR3 residues: CASSIVPANTGELFF. For the CDR3, the DNA is TGTGCCAGTAGTATAGTACCGGCGAACACCGGGGAGCTGTTTTTT.

The chain recombines TRBV20-1 with TRBJ1-1; 8 bases map to TRBD1. Germline loops: CDR1 DFQATT, CDR2 SNEGSKA (reference sequence). There are 13 residues in the CDR3. V shed 3 bases and J 7 bases; nucleotides not matched to a gene: 7. CDR3 residues: CSARDRVRGEAFF. CDR3 in DNA: TGCAGTGCTAGGGACAGGGTTAGGGGTGAAGCTTTCTTT.

The sample holds a few counts of this clonotype. The chain has TRBV20-1 and TRBJ2-3, with D perhaps being TRBD1 or TRBD2 (5 bases each). The germline V gene encodes CDR1 DFQATT and CDR2 SNEGSKA (reference sequence). Trimming shortened V by 2 bases and J by 4 bases, and 7 bases separated the two germline ends. This CDR3 contains 12 residues. The CDR3 region has the DNA TGCAGTGCTAGATCGGGGCCAGATACGCAGTATTTT. It translates to CSARSGPDTQYF.

In its sample, this clonotype was seen a few times. The gene calls are TRBV6-5 and TRBJ1-1; D gene unclear. This CDR3 contains 13 residues. Per the germline V gene, CDR1 is MNHEY and CDR2 is SVGAGI. V was shortened by 2 bases and J by 5 bases, with 9 bases between the two germline ends. In DNA form, the CDR3 reads TGTGCCAGCAGTTACGCCGGAGTGACTGAAGCTTTCTTT. Encoded protein: CASSYAGVTEAFF.

The chain employs TRBV6-1 and TRBJ1-2; D unclear. The CDR3 contains 14 residues. CDR1 and CDR2 (germline): MNHNS, SASEGT. Trimming pared 6 bases from V and 8 bases from J, leaving 19 bases between. As DNA, the CDR3 is TGTGCCAGCAGAGTTTCCTTCAAGCCTATGGGCTACACCTTC. Its translation is CASRVSFKPMGYTF.

The gene calls are TRBV6-1 and TRBJ2-5; either TRBD1 or TRBD2 may supply D (5 bases each). V lost 3 bases to trimming and J lost 6 bases, with 17 bases between them. This CDR3 has 15 residues. Per the germline V gene, CDR1 is MNHNS and CDR2 is SASEGT. The CDR3 spells CASSEGRAGIKTQYF. CDR3 sequence (DNA): TGTGCCAGCAGTGAGGGGCGGGCAGGGATAAAGACCCAGTACTTC.

The rearrangement links TRBV28 to TRBJ1-5; D is perhaps TRBD1 (5 bases). The V gene lost 3 bases and the J gene lost 7 bases, with 13 bases spanning the gap. The CDR3 runs to 14 residues. The V gene's germline CDR1 is MDHEN and CDR2 SYDVKM. The CDR3 reads CASSFWQGGQPQHF. The CDR3 DNA sequence: TGTGCCAGCAGTTTTTGGCAGGGAGGACAGCCCCAGCATTTT.

This chain uses TRBV15 with TRBJ2-6; D possibly corresponds to TRBD2 (6 bases). Germline values: CDR1 LNHNV, CDR2 YYDKDF (reference sequence). This CDR3 comprises 16 residues. Deletions cut 4 bases from V and 0 bases from J, with 10 bases between. CDR3 region: CATSTPGVSGANVLTF. CDR3 nucleotides: TGTGCCACCAGCACCCCGGGGGTCTCTGGGGCCAACGTCCTGACTTTC.

This chain uses TRBV7-9 with TRBJ2-2; 10 nucleotides match TRBD2. Germline V gene lookup returns CDR1 SEHNR and CDR2 FQNEAQ (reference sequence). The CDR3 covers 13 residues. V was pared by 6 bases and J by 10 bases, with 5 bases of the junction left unmatched. The CDR3 nucleotides read TGTGCCAGCAGGGAGCGGGGGGGCCTGGAGCTGTTTTTT. As protein: CASRERGGLELFF. The variable domain in full, completed from reference TRBV7-9 and TRBJ2-2, reads DTGVSQNPRHKITKRGQNVTFRCDPISEHNRLYWYRQTLGQGPEFLTYFQNEAQLEKSRLLSDRFSAERPKGSFSTLEIQRTEQGDSAMYLCASRERGGLELFFGEGSRLTVL.

V is TRBV7-2 and J is TRBJ2-5; D tentatively reads TRBD1 or TRBD2 (7 bases each). This CDR3 region has 15 residues. Per the germline V gene, CDR1 is SGHTA and CDR2 is FQGNSA. V was trimmed by 1 base and J by 5 bases, leaving 14 bases between them. CDR3 nucleotide sequence: TGTGCCAGCAGCTTAGGGGAGGGGGCAAGGGAGACCCAGTACTTC. It is translated as CASSLGEGARETQYF.

This clonotype was detected only a few times. The chain has TRBV10-3 and TRBJ1-5; 9 nucleotides agree with TRBD1. This CDR3 contains 17 residues. CDR1 is ENHRY and CDR2 is SYGVKD in the germline V gene. The V gene end was trimmed by 6 bases and the J gene end by 2 bases; junction bases not matched to a gene: 11. CDR3 bases: TGTGCCATCAGCCCGGGACAGGGCGGTATAGGCAATCAGCCCCAGCATTTT. Its protein is CAISPGQGGIGNQPQHF.

The chain employs TRBV4-1 and TRBJ2-2; 8 nucleotides match TRBD1. Germline CDR1 and CDR2: MGHRA and YSYEKL. The CDR3 runs 17 residues. Trimming took 3 bases from V and 5 from J; bases not matched to a gene: 11. CDR3 in amino acids: CASSQTDRGRGTGELFF. The CDR3 nucleotides read TGCGCCAGCAGCCAGACTGACAGGGGTCGGGGAACCGGGGAGCTGTTTTTT.